These 30 T cell receptor beta chains came from one sample sequenced in a study of naive and memory T cell subsets. The antigens these receptors bind are not known. Notes on the study in general: Naive repertoires, especially CD8, held a few larger clonotypes, possibly memory cells re-expressing CD45RA.

Both TRBC1 and TRBC2 were covered by a beta constant-region primer of two equimolar oligonucleotides. Ligated cDNA was amplified by four rounds of PCR with nested alpha and beta constant-region primers and SP2. TCRdb reprocessed the UMI-ligation and nested PCR reads via MiXCR and lists one record per CDR3 protein. The sample has 150,000 or so distinct CDR3 sequences, approximately 24% seen once. Material: naive CD4+ T cells from blood. The source of these receptors is a human donor in good health.

This chain links TRBV5-1 with TRBJ2-1, with no clear D. V gave up 1 base and J gave up 0 bases, with 8 bases separating them. The CDR3 extends over 15 amino acids. In germline, CDR1 is SGHRS, CDR2 YFSETQ. CDR3 DNA sequence: TGCGCCAGCAGCTTGTGGACCACCTCCTACAATGAGCAGTTCTTC. Its translation: CASSLWTTSYNEQFF.

V and J are TRBV28 and TRBJ1-5; no clear D. This CDR3 contains 16 residues. The germline V and J ends were trimmed by 4 bases and 2 bases, with 15 bases remaining between them. Per germline, CDR1 MDHEN and CDR2 SYDVKM. The CDR3 DNA reads as TGTGCCAGCAGTTCGAGAGGGTTGAGCGGCAATCAGCCCCAGCATTTT. It codes for CASSSRGLSGNQPQHF.

There are many counts of this clonotype. This chain connects TRBV25-1 to TRBJ2-3, with 9 bases fitting TRBD1. From germline, CDR1 is MGHDK and CDR2 SYGVNS. With V trimmed by 5 bases and J by 2 bases, 8 bases remained unmatched. This CDR3 region has 16 residues. The chain's CDR3 is CASSLGRDRATDTQYF. The CDR3 DNA follows: TGTGCCAGCAGTCTCGGCCGGGACAGGGCCACAGATACGCAGTATTTT.

This rearrangement joins TRBV20-1 to TRBJ2-2; 11 nucleotides agree with TRBD2. This CDR3 has 15 residues. CDR1 and CDR2 (germline): DFQATT, SNEGSKA (reference sequence). Trimming removed 3 bases from V and 6 bases from J; junction bases left unmatched: 6. The CDR3 DNA follows: TGCAGTGCTAGGGGTAGCGGGAGGGATGCCGGGGAGCTGTTTTTT. It encodes CSARGSGRDAGELFF.

A few counts support this clonotype. V is TRBV24-1 and J is TRBJ2-7; 10 nucleotides match TRBD1. V was pared by 4 bases and J by 5 bases, with 7 bases of the junction left unmatched. The CDR3 runs 15 residues. The germline V gene encodes CDR1 KGHDR and CDR2 SFDVKD. CDR3 nucleotide sequence: TGTGCCACCAGTGACGAGGGACAGGGGAGCGACGAGCAGTACTTC. Its translation is CATSDEGQGSDEQYF.

This chain uses TRBV27 with TRBJ1-2; TRBD1 agrees at 8 bases. The CDR3 runs 17 residues. V was clipped by 5 bases and J by 4 bases; unmatched bases: 15. The germline CDR1 and CDR2 sequences are MNHEY and SMNVEV (reference sequence). The CDR3 nucleotides are TGTGCCAGCAGTCCAGGACAGGGAGTTAAGCATGGCTATGGCTACACCTTC. It encodes CASSPGQGVKHGYGYTF.

This clonotype was picked up a small number of times. The rearrangement joins TRBV9 to TRBJ2-7; 7 nucleotides match TRBD1. Germline CDR1 reads SGDLS; CDR2 reads YYNGEE. The CDR3 consists of 19 residues. V lost 3 bases and J lost 6; bases outside the gene matches: 24. CDR3 protein: CASSARDSIFQGASGEQYF. The CDR3 coding sequence is TGTGCCAGCAGCGCCCGGGACAGCATCTTCCAGGGTGCTTCGGGCGAGCAGTACTTC.

The J gene is TRBJ1-3, the V gene TRBV7-6, with D tentatively TRBD1 (5 bases). CDR1 SGHVS and CDR2 FNYEAQ come from the germline V gene. V gave up 5 bases and J gave up 0 bases, with 14 bases separating them. This CDR3 is 16 amino acids long. CDR3 DNA: TGTGCCAGCAGCCAACGCCGGGACCTCTCTGGAAACACCATATATTTT. Translating it yields CASSQRRDLSGNTIYF.

This clonotype was picked up a small number of times. This chain joins TRBV27 and TRBJ2-3, with TRBD2 identical over 8 bases. V trimming: 7 bases; J trimming: 8 bases; junction bases outside the gene matches: 14. The CDR3 length is 15 residues. Per germline, CDR1 MNHEY and CDR2 SMNVEV (reference sequence). In nucleotides, the CDR3 is TGTGCCAGCACCTTAGGAGGTAGCGGGACAAGTACGCAGTATTTT. Its translation is CASTLGGSGTSTQYF.

This clonotype has just a few counts. The chain joins TRBV6-5 to TRBJ2-2, with 7 bases aligning to TRBD1. J was trimmed by 0 bases and V by 6 bases; bases with no gene match: 4. The CDR3 is made up of 15 amino acids. Germline V gene data show CDR1 as MNHEY and CDR2 as SVGAGI. The CDR3 region is CASREDRSNTGELFF. The CDR3 DNA follows: TGTGCCAGCAGAGAGGACAGGTCGAACACCGGGGAGCTGTTTTTT.

This clonotype occurred a few times. The chain couples TRBV27 to TRBJ1-4; 9 bases agree with TRBD1. The CDR3 totals 16 residues. Losses at the gene ends were 3 bases for V and 7 bases for J; bases not matched to a gene: 9. Germline V lookup: CDR1 MNHEY, CDR2 SMNVEV (reference sequence). CDR3 nucleotides: TGTGCCAGCAGTTTGGACTCACAGGGGGCTTTTGAAAAACTGTTTTTT. It encodes CASSLDSQGAFEKLFF.

V gene TRBV28 combines with J gene TRBJ2-7, with 13 bases lining up with TRBD2. V was clipped by 7 bases and J by 3 bases; unmatched bases: 12. Germline V gene lookup returns CDR1 MDHEN and CDR2 SYDVKM. This CDR3 region has 17 residues. CDR3 region: CASKKGLAGTPGYEQYF. DNA of the CDR3: TGTGCCAGCAAGAAGGGACTAGCGGGGACCCCCGGCTACGAGCAGTACTTC.

The chain links TRBV18 to TRBJ2-5; D is perhaps TRBD1 (5 bases). Germline loops: CDR1 KGHSH, CDR2 LQKENI. V lost 3 bases, J lost 2 bases, and 22 bases lay in between. The CDR3 sequence is 18 residues long. CDR3 residues: CASSPRLQGRATQETQYF. Here the CDR3 DNA reads TGTGCCAGCTCACCTCGTCTTCAGGGCAGGGCCACGCAAGAGACCCAGTACTTC. Variable domain in full (rest from reference TRBV18 and TRBJ2-5): NAGVMQNPRHLVRRRGQEARLRCSPMKGHSHVYWYRQLPEEGLKFMVYLQKENIIDESGMPKERFSAEFPKEGPSILRIQQVVRGDSAAYFCASSPRLQGRATQETQYFGPGTRLLVL.

This clonotype appeared many times. The rearrangement links TRBV27 to TRBJ2-1; 8 positions match TRBD1. Per germline, CDR1 MNHEY and CDR2 SMNVEV (reference sequence). V gave up 4 bases and J gave up 5 bases; unmatched junction bases: 10. This CDR3 is 16 amino acids long. The CDR3 sequence is CASSSPLRDRHNEQFF. The DNA for the CDR3 is TGTGCCAGCAGTTCTCCTCTCCGGGACAGGCACAATGAGCAGTTCTTC.

This clonotype was seen many times. This chain links TRBV9 with TRBJ2-7; 10 nucleotides agree with TRBD2. V lost 2 bases, J lost 2 bases, and 4 bases stayed unmatched. Germline V lookup: CDR1 SGDLS, CDR2 YYNGEE. The CDR3 is 15 residues long. The CDR3 DNA reads TGTGCCAGCAGCGTTGGACTAGCGGAAACCTACGAGCAGTACTTC. Its translation is CASSVGLAETYEQYF.

V usage is TRBV6-2 or TRBV6-3 and J usage is TRBJ2-1; D not certain. The germline V gene encodes CDR1 MNHEY and CDR2 SVGEGT. Trimming left V 6 bases short and J 6 bases short, with 18 bases between. The CDR3 is 15 residues long. CDR3 sequence: CASSPRTRAVNEQFF. CDR3 nucleotides: TGTGCCAGCAGCCCCCGGACCCGCGCCGTCAATGAGCAGTTCTTC.

The V and J genes are TRBV12-3 or TRBV12-4 and TRBJ2-6, with TRBD2 matching over 12 bases. Trimming removed 6 bases from V and 2 bases from J; junction bases left unmatched: 2. The CDR3 spans 16 residues. Written as DNA, the CDR3 is TGTGCCAGCAGGCTAGCGGGAGGGGCTGGGGCCAACGTCCTGACTTTC. Encoded protein: CASRLAGGAGANVLTF.

There are a few counts of this clonotype. The CDR3 DNA follows: TGTGCCAGCAAAGGGACAGCTACTGAAGCTTTCTTT. It is translated as CASKGTATEAFF. The chain employs TRBV6-6 and TRBJ1-1; 7 nucleotides line up with TRBD1. The J segment lost 5 bases and the V segment lost 7 bases, leaving 4 bases of the junction unmatched. CDR1 is MNHNY, CDR2 SVGAGI, per germline (reference sequence). There are 12 residues in the CDR3.

There are a few counts of this clonotype. The chain links TRBV29-1 to TRBJ1-4; D is uncertain. CDR3 length: 11 residues. In germline, CDR1 is SQVTM, CDR2 ANQGSEA. The ends were cut back, 7 bases at V and 8 bases at J, with 11 bases in the middle. CDR3 region: CSGGEGEKLFF. As DNA, the CDR3 is TGCAGCGGGGGAGAAGGGGAAAAACTGTTTTTT.

The V gene is TRBV10-3, the J gene TRBJ2-7; no definite D call. Germline loops: CDR1 ENHRY, CDR2 SYGVKD. The germline V and J ends were trimmed by 0 bases and 4 bases, with 16 bases remaining between them. This CDR3 has 16 amino acids. The DNA of the CDR3 is TGTGCCATCAGTGAGTCGGGTGCTAGGAGCTCGTACGAGCAGTACTTC. Protein sequence: CAISESGARSSYEQYF.

This clonotype turned up a few times. The junction does not match germline at one end; this may be a read error. The chain links TRBV5-5 to TRBJ2-4; D is uncertain. CDR3 size: 13 residues. Germline V gene data show CDR1 as SGHKS and CDR2 as YYEKEE (reference sequence). DNA of the CDR3: TGTGCCAGCAGCTTGGCCGAAGGACGAAGTCCGGACTTC. Protein sequence: CASSLAEGRSPDF.

V gene TRBV28 combines with J gene TRBJ2-5; the D gene is possibly TRBD1 (6 bases). This CDR3 region has 14 residues. Germline V gene lookup returns CDR1 MDHEN and CDR2 SYDVKM. V lost 3 bases and J 4 bases, leaving 12 bases between the germline ends. DNA of the CDR3: TGTGCCAGCAGTTTTCAACAGGGTCCAGAGACCCAGTACTTC. Protein: CASSFQQGPETQYF.

This clonotype was counted only a few times. The chain combines TRBV20-1 with TRBJ1-5; 8 bases agree with TRBD1. Germline CDR1 and CDR2: DFQATT and SNEGSKA (reference sequence). Germline trimming cut 6 bases from V and 9 bases from J; bases unmatched to any gene: 13. The CDR3 loop spans 14 amino acids. This CDR3 reads CSALDRVERGPQHF. CDR3 in DNA: TGCAGTGCCCTGGACAGGGTGGAAAGAGGGCCCCAGCATTTT.

This rearrangement joins TRBV18 to TRBJ1-2, with D perhaps matching TRBD1 (5 bases). The CDR3 contains 17 residues. Trimming stripped 3 bases from V and 6 bases from J, with 23 bases between. The germline V gene encodes CDR1 KGHSH and CDR2 LQKENI. CDR3 sequence: CASSPDRVRIEANGYTF. DNA of the CDR3: TGTGCCAGCTCACCCGACAGAGTGAGAATTGAGGCCAATGGCTACACCTTC. Variable domain in full (rest from reference TRBV18 and TRBJ1-2): NAGVMQNPRHLVRRRGQEARLRCSPMKGHSHVYWYRQLPEEGLKFMVYLQKENIIDESGMPKERFSAEFPKEGPSILRIQQVVRGDSAAYFCASSPDRVRIEANGYTFGSGTRLTVV.

This rearrangement joins TRBV2 to TRBJ1-4; the D is unclear. Germline V gives CDR1 SNHLY, CDR2 FYNNEI. This CDR3 is 14 amino acids long. Trimming shortened V by 7 bases and J by 0 bases, and 9 bases separated the two germline ends. For the CDR3, the DNA is TGTGCCAGCAAGGAACAGACAACTAATGAAAAACTGTTTTTT. Encoded protein: CASKEQTTNEKLFF.

The chain carries TRBV20-1 and TRBJ2-1; D unclear. The CDR3 spans 15 residues. Germline CDR1 DFQATT, CDR2 SNEGSKA (reference sequence). Between the trimmed V and J ends, which lost 5 bases and 0 bases, there was a span of 14 bases. The CDR3 DNA follows: TGCAGTGCTGGAAAGGGCAGCAACTCCTACAATGAGCAGTTCTTC. It yields the protein CSAGKGSNSYNEQFF.

This clonotype was picked up a small number of times. The V call is TRBV3-1, the J call TRBJ2-5; D is tentatively TRBD1 or TRBD2 (5 bases each). CDR3 length: 14 amino acids. V was cut by 4 bases and J by 9 bases, with 18 bases left in between. From germline, CDR1 is LGHDT and CDR2 YNNKEL (reference sequence). The chain's CDR3 is CASSLGTVPGSQYF. Here the CDR3 DNA reads TGTGCCAGCAGCCTAGGGACGGTCCCCGGGTCCCAGTACTTC.

The gene calls are TRBV28 and TRBJ2-1; D call uncertain. This CDR3 spans 16 amino acids. V was shortened by 6 bases and J by 0 bases, with 15 bases between the two germline ends. Germline V CDR1 and CDR2: MDHEN, SYDVKM. This CDR3 is CASSLGSASSYNEQFF. The CDR3 region has the DNA TGTGCCAGCAGCCTGGGATCGGCGAGCTCCTACAATGAGCAGTTCTTC.

The sample holds a few counts of this clonotype. The chain is built from TRBV28 and TRBJ2-7; D might be TRBD1 (5 bases). V shed 6 bases and J shed 2 bases, with 11 bases lying between them. Germline V gene sequence: CDR1 MDHEN, CDR2 SYDVKM. CDR3 size: 13 residues. CDR3 nucleotides: TGTGCCAGCAGGGGGATAGGGGCCTACGAGCAGTACTTC. It specifies CASRGIGAYEQYF.

The chain recombines TRBV28 with TRBJ1-2; 9 positions agree with TRBD1. The trim removed 5 bases at V and 7 bases at J, leaving 5 bases unmatched. The CDR3 sequence is 13 residues long. Germline V gene data show CDR1 as MDHEN and CDR2 as SYDVKM. The CDR3 bases are TGTGCCAGCAGTCAACAGGGGGCGGGTGGCTACACCTTC. It is translated as CASSQQGAGGYTF.